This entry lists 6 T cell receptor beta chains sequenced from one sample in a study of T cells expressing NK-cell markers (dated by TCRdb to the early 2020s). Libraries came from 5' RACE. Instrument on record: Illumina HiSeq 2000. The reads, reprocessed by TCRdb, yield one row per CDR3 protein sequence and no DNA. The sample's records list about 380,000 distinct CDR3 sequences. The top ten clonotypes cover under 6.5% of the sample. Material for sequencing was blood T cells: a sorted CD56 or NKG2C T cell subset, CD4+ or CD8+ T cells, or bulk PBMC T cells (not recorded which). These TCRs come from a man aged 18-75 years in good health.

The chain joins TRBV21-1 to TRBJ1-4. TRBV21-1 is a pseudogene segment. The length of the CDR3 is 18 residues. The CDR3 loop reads CASSKQLITWQLMKNCFF.

CDR3 in amino acids: CATSRVLRSLETQYF. The chain links TRBV15 to TRBJ2-5; with no DNA, the TCRdb D assignment of TRBD1 cannot be verified. Germline CDR1 is LNHNV and CDR2 is YYDKDF (reference sequence). The CDR3 is 15 residues long.

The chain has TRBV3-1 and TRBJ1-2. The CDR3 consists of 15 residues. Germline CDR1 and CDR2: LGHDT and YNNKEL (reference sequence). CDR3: CASSPPWQALKGYTF.

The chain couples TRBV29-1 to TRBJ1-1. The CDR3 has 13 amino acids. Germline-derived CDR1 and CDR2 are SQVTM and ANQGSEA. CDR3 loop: CSVDYGPSTEAFF. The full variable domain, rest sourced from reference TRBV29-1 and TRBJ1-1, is SAVISQKPSRDICQRGTSLTIQCQVDSQVTMMFWYRQQPGQSLTLIATANQGSEATYESGFVIDKFPISRPNLTFSTLTVSNMSPEDSSIYLCSVDYGPSTEAFFGQGTRLTVV.

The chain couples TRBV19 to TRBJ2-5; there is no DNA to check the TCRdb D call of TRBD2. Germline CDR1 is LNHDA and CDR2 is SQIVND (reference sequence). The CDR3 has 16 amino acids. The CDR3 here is CASSKGTSGVMETQYF.

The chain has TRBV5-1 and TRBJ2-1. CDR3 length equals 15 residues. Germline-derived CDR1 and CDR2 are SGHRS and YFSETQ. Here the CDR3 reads CASGVGLVDYNEQFF.